This TCR beta chain was captured in a study of T-cell reconstitution after alpha-beta-depleted transplantation in children. This clonotype came up a few times. CDR3 length equals 16 residues. The V end was cut by 6 bases, the J end by 1 base, with 19 bases between. The germline gives CDR1 SQVTM, CDR2 ANQGSEA. It was with unique molecular identifiers that the TCRbeta library was prepared. TCRdb passed the PCR reads through MiXCR, listing each CDR3 protein once. In the table there are about 350,000 distinct CDR3 sequences, 10% to 15% of which are singletons. The sequenced sample was PBMCs, obtained from the stem cell graft. The chain uses TRBV29-1 and TRBJ2-1; tentatively, D is TRBD2 (6 bases). The origin of this receptor is a human donor who donated a stem cell graft to a child with Fanconi anemia. The CDR3 sequence: CSVTPRGAPSYNEQFF. The CDR3 DNA reads TGCAGCGTCACCCCCCGCGGGGCCCCTTCCTACAATGAGCAGTTCTTC.